This T cell receptor (beta chain) is drawn from a study of shared clonotypes between healthy human individuals. Germline CDR1 and CDR2: MGHDK and SYGVNS. V was trimmed by 2 bases and J by 4 bases, leaving 11 bases between them. The CDR3 totals 15 residues. Generated by immunoSEQ multiplex PCR, the TCRdb table keeps only in-frame clones and is missing some. The table includes over 2 million clones, around 95% detected once. The chain employs TRBV25-1 and TRBJ1-4; D gene uncertain. The specimen was naive CD4+ T cells sorted from blood. Noted subset: CD45RA+ positively selected. This receptor was taken from a man in his late teens or twenties in good health. CDR3 protein: CASSEGGPLNEKLFF. DNA of the CDR3: TGTGCCAGCAGTGAAGGCGGACCGCTTAATGAAAAACTGTTTTTT.